The present entry profiles one T cell receptor (beta chain) with its context. Its antigen is undetermined. This entry comes from a study of T cell responses to AZD1222 COVID-19 vaccine. Across the study: Recipients boosted at about 4 weeks or about 12 weeks are pooled. Study-wide results and limits: Once two AZD1222 doses were given, Spike-specific TCR breadth and depth went up. Epitopes outside B.1.351 and B.1.1.7 mutated regions reportedly drew nearly half of spike TCRs. Donors were largely white British and mainly female; clonal diversity was possibly underestimated.

The CDR3 runs 15 residues. Between the trimmed V and J ends, which lost 5 bases and 6 bases, there was a span of 17 bases. Looked up from germline, CDR1 is SGHTA and CDR2 is FQGNSA. Generated by immunoSEQ multiplex PCR, the TCRdb table keeps only in-frame clones and is missing some. The sample comprises 140,000 to 150,000 clones, about 94% of which are singletons, and more than 3.5% rests with the top ten. This clonotype was sampled from an adult in good health. The sample was peripheral blood, taken on day 0 of AZD1222 vaccination. V is TRBV7-2 and J is TRBJ2-1, with D perhaps TRBD2 (5 bases). The CDR3 reads CASSVEGLSLNEQFF. The CDR3 DNA sequence: TGTGCCAGCAGCGTCGAGGGCCTATCTCTCAATGAGCAGTTCTTC.